One sample yielded the 19 T cell receptor beta chains listed below, sequenced in a study of response to subunit inactivated influenza vaccine. TCRdb used MiXCR to reprocess the RT-PCR reads, holding one entry per CDR3 protein. The sample shows around 200,000 distinct CDR3 sequences, about 9% of them seen only once. The material was non-naive T cells sorted from PBMCs, obtained on the day of vaccination. These receptors all stem from a man aged 45-65 years who received an inactivated influenza vaccine.

Ten or more counts support this clonotype. The rearrangement joins TRBV7-8 to TRBJ1-1; a possible D gene is TRBD1 (5 bases). V was cut by 4 bases and J by 11 bases, with 14 bases left in between. This CDR3 contains 12 residues. Germline V gene lookup returns CDR1 SGHVS and CDR2 FQNEAQ. The CDR3 DNA reads as TGTGCCAGCAGCTCGACCGACGGGGGGGCTTTCTTT. Translation gives CASSSTDGGAFF.

This clonotype was recorded at least ten times. The chain combines TRBV20-1 with TRBJ2-5; D is uncertain. Per the germline V gene, CDR1 is DFQATT and CDR2 is SNEGSKA (reference sequence). The CDR3 consists of 12 residues. V lost 3 bases to trimming and J lost 3 bases, with 8 bases between them. The CDR3 coding sequence is TGCAGTGCTAGGGGCCCCGAAGAGACCCAGTACTTC. Amino acid sequence: CSARGPEETQYF.

Only a few counts were recorded for this clonotype. CDR3 sequence: CASSLRLGYEQYF. The CDR3 bases are TGTGCCAGCAGTTTAAGACTAGGCTACGAGCAGTACTTC. V gene TRBV12-3 or TRBV12-4 combines with J gene TRBJ2-7; D is perhaps TRBD2 (6 bases). The CDR3 spans 13 residues. V shed 2 bases and J shed 3 bases, with 8 bases lying between them.

The J gene is TRBJ2-7, the V gene TRBV20-1; 12 bases are a match to TRBD2. The CDR3 contains 17 residues. Germline V gene sequence: CDR1 DFQATT, CDR2 SNEGSKA (reference sequence). Trimming removed 3 bases from V and 6 bases from J; junction bases left unmatched: 15. CDR3 sequence: CSASGLAGGRRFGEQYF. CDR3 nucleotide sequence: TGCAGTGCTAGTGGTCTAGCGGGGGGGCGTAGGTTCGGCGAGCAGTACTTC.

This clonotype was picked up many times. This sequence joins TRBV20-1 and TRBJ2-5; 7 bases match TRBD1. J lost 4 bases, V lost 4 bases, and 12 bases had no gene match. Germline V lookup: CDR1 DFQATT, CDR2 SNEGSKA (reference sequence). This CDR3 region has 15 residues. DNA for the CDR3: TGCAGTGCTAAAGACAGGGAATGGTATCTAGAGACCCAGTACTTC. Its translation is CSAKDREWYLETQYF.

The chain links TRBV7-2 to TRBJ1-5; no firm D call. There are 16 residues in the CDR3. Trimming removed 1 base at V and 0 bases at J, with 10 bases between. CDR1 SGHTA and CDR2 FQGNSA come from the germline V gene. The CDR3 DNA is TGTGCCAGCAGCTTAGTGGGGATTAATAGCAATCAGCCCCAGCATTTT. Translating it yields CASSLVGINSNQPQHF.

The chain carries TRBV27 and TRBJ2-2; D gene uncertain. This CDR3 spans 18 amino acids. The germline gives CDR1 MNHEY, CDR2 SMNVEV (reference sequence). The V gene lost 5 bases and the J gene lost 0 bases, with 19 bases spanning the gap. The CDR3: CASSPLPGSRANTGELFF. For the CDR3, the DNA is TGTGCCAGCAGTCCCCTCCCCGGGTCAAGAGCGAACACCGGGGAGCTGTTTTTT.

This clonotype was seen a few times. This chain links TRBV6-1 with TRBJ1-5, with a possible D match to TRBD1 (5 bases). Germline-derived CDR1 and CDR2 are MNHNS and SASEGT. The CDR3 consists of 13 residues. V was cut by 6 bases and J by 7 bases, with 13 bases left in between. Here the CDR3 reads CASRESGKQPQHF. In DNA form, the CDR3 reads TGTGCCAGCAGGGAATCAGGGAAGCAGCCCCAGCATTTT.

This clonotype was found many times. The rearrangement uses TRBV12-3 or TRBV12-4 and TRBJ2-2; no clear D. This CDR3 region has 14 residues. Trimming took 5 bases from V and 4 from J, leaving 11 bases between them. The CDR3: CASSLTTGTGELFF. CDR3 nucleotide sequence: TGTGCCAGCAGTCTCACAACGGGCACCGGGGAGCTGTTTTTT.

This sequence joins TRBV3-1 and TRBJ2-7; the match to TRBD2 covers 9 bases. Unmatched junction bases numbered 14, after V lost 4 bases and J lost 1 base. This CDR3 has 18 amino acids. Germline loops: CDR1 LGHDT, CDR2 YNNKEL (reference sequence). For the CDR3, the DNA is TGTGCCAGCAGCCGCGGGGTGCTGAGTAGCGGGGGATCCTACGAGCAGTACTTC. This gives the protein CASSRGVLSSGGSYEQYF.

This clonotype has just a few counts. V is TRBV18 and J is TRBJ2-2; D is possibly TRBD1 (6 bases). The V and J ends lost 8 bases and 2 bases respectively, with 12 bases between them. This CDR3 is 14 amino acids long. Per germline, CDR1 KGHSH and CDR2 LQKENI. The CDR3 DNA reads TGTGCCAGCACTGACAGGAGTAACACCGGGGAGCTGTTTTTT. Protein product: CASTDRSNTGELFF.

This clonotype came up many times. CDR3 amino acids: CASSQELFLAGAHNEQFF. The CDR3, as DNA: TGTGCCAGCAGCCAAGAATTGTTTCTAGCGGGGGCTCACAATGAGCAGTTCTTC. The rearrangement uses TRBV4-2 and TRBJ2-1, with 10 bases lining up with TRBD2. The CDR3 sequence is 18 residues long. The J segment lost 5 bases and the V segment lost 0 bases, leaving 10 bases of the junction unmatched. CDR1 and CDR2 (germline): LGHNA, YNFKEQ.

This clonotype was counted at least ten times. This chain links TRBV7-2 with TRBJ2-3, with 11 nucleotides matching TRBD2. The CDR3 length is 16 residues. The V and J ends lost 7 bases and 1 base, in that order; junction bases with no gene match: 7. Germline lookup yields CDR1 SGHTA and CDR2 FQGNSA. CDR3 amino acids: CASNALAGAGTDTQYF. The CDR3 coding sequence is TGTGCCAGCAACGCACTAGCGGGGGCCGGCACAGATACGCAGTATTTT.

This clonotype was observed many times. V usage is TRBV11-2 and J usage is TRBJ2-7, with no clear D. Germline V CDR1 and CDR2: SGHAT, FQNNGV. Deletions cut 1 base from V and 4 bases from J, with 8 bases between. This CDR3 region has 13 residues. This CDR3 is CASSLVKGYEQYF. Here the CDR3 DNA reads TGTGCCAGCAGCTTAGTAAAGGGATACGAGCAGTACTTC.

The sample holds many counts of this clonotype. V and J are TRBV27 and TRBJ2-1, with 7 bases identical to TRBD2. The CDR3 is 15 residues long. Germline assignment: CDR1 MNHEY and CDR2 SMNVEV (reference sequence). Unmatched junction bases numbered 9, after V lost 4 bases and J lost 6 bases. Here the CDR3 DNA reads TGTGCCAGCAGTTCCGCGGCGGGGGTGGGCAATGAGCAGTTCTTC. Protein sequence: CASSSAAGVGNEQFF.

This clonotype was seen only a few times. The chain combines TRBV5-1 with TRBJ2-6; tentatively, D is TRBD1 (6 bases). The CDR3 sequence is 15 residues long. Germline CDR1 reads SGHRS; CDR2 reads YFSETQ. Trimming took 1 base from V and 4 from J, leaving 9 bases between them. CDR3 region: CASSLTGTGANVLTF. CDR3 DNA sequence: TGCGCCAGCAGCTTGACAGGGACCGGGGCCAACGTCCTGACTTTC.

This clonotype was counted only a few times. The rearrangement uses TRBV6-1 and TRBJ1-1; D remains unclear. V was pared by 8 bases and J by 4 bases, with 17 bases between. The CDR3 covers 14 residues. CDR1 is MNHNS, CDR2 SASEGT, per germline. This CDR3 reads CASSRQPMSTEAFF. As DNA, the CDR3 is TGTGCCAGCTCCCGGCAGCCCATGAGCACTGAAGCTTTCTTT.

This clonotype occurred many times. This chain uses TRBV10-3 with TRBJ2-3; 7 bases line up with TRBD2. CDR3 length equals 15 residues. CDR1 and CDR2 (germline): ENHRY, SYGVKD. V lost 11 bases, J lost 0 bases, and 11 bases stayed unmatched. CDR3 residues: CAHQQGAGSTDTQYF. CDR3 in DNA: TGTGCCCACCAGCAGGGAGCGGGAAGCACAGATACGCAGTATTTT.

The table lists this clonotype with many counts. V and J are TRBV16 and TRBJ2-5; TRBD2 is a possible D gene (6 bases). The germline CDR1 and CDR2 sequences are KGHSY and FQNENV. The ends were cut back, 0 bases at V and 4 bases at J, with 12 bases in the middle. This CDR3 has 15 residues. In DNA form, the CDR3 reads TGTGCCAGCAGCCAATCTCGCTATAGCGGAGAGACCCAGTACTTC. It encodes CASSQSRYSGETQYF.